The 21 T cell receptor beta chains in this list originate from one sample, sequenced in a study of T cell changes during pregnancy in multiple sclerosis. The protocol was immunoSEQ multiplex PCR, while the TCRdb copy is restricted to in-frame clones and leaves out a portion. The table lists some 67,000 clones, around 92% of them singletons. The input for sequencing was peripheral blood, taken after pregnancy. Receptors originate from a female donor with multiple sclerosis, enrolled in a pregnancy study.

This clone was counted a single time. The chain uses TRBV29-1 and TRBJ2-3; 9 nucleotides line up with TRBD2. Germline lookup yields CDR1 SQVTM and CDR2 ANQGSEA. This CDR3 is built from 14 residues. The trim removed 5 bases at V and 5 bases at J, leaving 8 bases unmatched. The CDR3 sequence: CSVLAGGARDTQYF. CDR3 sequence (DNA): TGCAGCGTTTTGGCGGGAGGGGCCAGAGATACGCAGTATTTT.

This chain links TRBV19 with TRBJ2-1; 7 bases align to TRBD2. The CDR3 is 15 amino acids. Germline V gene data show CDR1 as LNHDA and CDR2 as SQIVND (reference sequence). Trimming took 5 bases from V and 4 from J; bases not matched to a gene: 8. CDR3 region: CASSLSGDRYNEQFF. CDR3 in DNA: TGTGCCAGTAGTTTAAGCGGGGACCGATACAATGAGCAGTTCTTC.

A note on this clone: This sample also contains other DNA sequences that code for the same CDR3. The chain employs TRBV7-9 and TRBJ2-5, with TRBD2 matching over 9 bases. Germline CDR1 is SEHNR and CDR2 is FQNEAQ (reference sequence). J gave up 3 bases and V 3 bases, and 5 bases lay outside the gene matches. The CDR3 has 15 amino acids. In DNA form, the CDR3 reads TGTGCCAGCAGCTTCCCCTTAGCGGGAGAAGAGACCCAGTACTTC. This gives the protein CASSFPLAGEETQYF.

The V and J genes are TRBV10-3 and TRBJ1-5; D is ambiguous. V lost 6 bases, J lost 3 bases, and 12 bases lay in between. The CDR3 contains 14 residues. CDR1 is ENHRY and CDR2 is SYGVKD in the germline V gene. CDR3 DNA sequence: TGTGCCATCAGCCTGGACGGACTCAATCAGCCCCAGCATTTT. Amino acids: CAISLDGLNQPQHF.

The gene calls are TRBV6-5 and TRBJ1-2; unclear D gene. Per germline, CDR1 MNHEY and CDR2 SVGAGI. The V gene lost 0 bases and the J gene lost 6 bases, with 11 bases spanning the gap. CDR3 length: 14 residues. CDR3 nucleotide sequence: TGTGCCAGCAGTTACTCGCGGAGGGAACATGGCTACACCTTC. Protein: CASSYSRREHGYTF.

The genes are TRBV10-3 and TRBJ2-7; 9 positions agree with TRBD2. The CDR3 length is 14 residues. In germline, CDR1 is ENHRY, CDR2 SYGVKD. The junction had 8 bases not matched to a gene; V was cut back by 7 bases and J by 4 bases. Written as DNA, the CDR3 is TGTGCCATCACCGAGGGACTAGCAGGATACGAGCAGTACTTC. The encoded protein is CAITEGLAGYEQYF.

The chain links TRBV9 to TRBJ2-1, with a tentative D call TRBD2 (5 bases). The germline gives CDR1 SGDLS, CDR2 YYNGEE. This CDR3 comprises 15 residues. Trimming stripped 3 bases from V and 1 base from J, with 11 bases between. CDR3 sequence (DNA): TGTGCCAGCAGCGCCGGACTGATGTCCTACAATGAGCAGTTCTTC. Protein product: CASSAGLMSYNEQFF.

The rearrangement joins TRBV6-1 to TRBJ1-5; tentatively, D is TRBD1 (5 bases). Germline CDR1 and CDR2: MNHNS and SASEGT. The V and J ends lost 10 bases and 0 bases respectively, with 16 bases between them. This CDR3 region has 15 residues. In DNA, the CDR3 is TGTGCCACCTCCTTTCTAGACAGTAGCAATCAGCCCCAGCATTTT. Amino acids: CATSFLDSSNQPQHF.

The gene calls are TRBV7-4 and TRBJ1-1, with TRBD1 identical over 10 bases. V gave up 4 bases and J gave up 1 base; unmatched junction bases: 12. The CDR3 totals 18 residues. Germline-derived CDR1 and CDR2 are SGHVT and SQSDAQ. The CDR3 region is CASSSGGQGFNKNTEAFF. The DNA of the CDR3 is TGTGCCAGCAGCTCGGGGGGACAGGGGTTCAATAAGAACACTGAAGCTTTCTTT.

The chain couples TRBV9 to TRBJ2-1; 9 positions agree with TRBD2. CDR1 is SGDLS and CDR2 is YYNGEE in the germline V gene. The CDR3 is 16 residues long. V was clipped by 0 bases and J by 4 bases; unmatched bases: 5. The CDR3 sequence: CASSVEGTSRYNEQFF. The CDR3, as DNA: TGTGCCAGCAGCGTAGAGGGGACTAGCCGTTACAATGAGCAGTTCTTC.

The J gene is TRBJ1-4, the V gene TRBV5-1; D gene unclear. This CDR3 comprises 13 residues. Trimming shortened V by 4 bases and J by 7 bases, and 11 bases separated the two germline ends. Per the germline V gene, CDR1 is SGHRS and CDR2 is YFSETQ. Here the CDR3 reads CASSEYYGEKLFF. The DNA of the CDR3 is TGCGCCAGCAGCGAGTATTATGGTGAAAAACTGTTTTTT.

The chain uses TRBV19 and TRBJ2-7; no clear D. There are 13 residues in the CDR3. V gave up 3 bases and J gave up 6 bases, with 12 bases separating them. Germline V gene lookup returns CDR1 LNHDA and CDR2 SQIVND (reference sequence). The CDR3 DNA sequence: TGTGCCAGTAGTATCCGGCAGACGGGCGAGCAGTACTTC. It encodes CASSIRQTGEQYF.

This chain links TRBV6-5 with TRBJ1-5, with 9 bases aligning to TRBD1. This CDR3 has 15 residues. Germline V gene lookup returns CDR1 MNHEY and CDR2 SVGAGI. V lost 3 bases, J lost 8 bases, and 8 bases stayed unmatched. The CDR3 DNA sequence: TGTGCCAGCAGTTATGGGACAGGGTATTCGGAGCCCCAGCATTTT. It translates to CASSYGTGYSEPQHF.

The chain links TRBV5-1 to TRBJ1-4; D gene ambiguous. This CDR3 is built from 14 residues. Per germline, CDR1 SGHRS and CDR2 YFSETQ. Trimming removed 5 bases at V and 0 bases at J, with 8 bases between. The CDR3 DNA follows: TGCGCCAGCAGGTGGAGAGCAACTAATGAAAAACTGTTTTTT. Residues: CASRWRATNEKLFF.

The rearrangement joins TRBV28 to TRBJ2-7, with D perhaps matching TRBD1 (6 bases). In germline, CDR1 is MDHEN, CDR2 SYDVKM. The CDR3 has 13 residues. Trimming took 6 bases from V and 1 from J, leaving 10 bases between them. The CDR3 loop reads CASRDSLSYEQYF. In DNA, the CDR3 is TGTGCCAGCAGGGACAGTTTATCCTACGAGCAGTACTTC.

This clone came up once. V usage is TRBV28 and J usage is TRBJ1-2; perhaps TRBD1 as D (6 bases). Germline V gene lookup returns CDR1 MDHEN and CDR2 SYDVKM. CDR3 length: 17 amino acids. Trimming removed 1 base at V and 0 bases at J, with 15 bases between. CDR3 sequence reads: CASSLLFRQAPNYGYTF. DNA for the CDR3: TGTGCCAGCAGTTTATTATTTCGACAGGCTCCTAACTATGGCTACACCTTC.

The rearrangement links TRBV5-4 to TRBJ1-3; 12 bases map to TRBD1. CDR1 is SGHNT, CDR2 YYREEE, per germline (reference sequence). Trimming at V came to 3 bases and at J to 1 base, leaving 5 bases not matched to a gene. The CDR3 length is 17 residues. CDR3 region: CASSSPGQGASGNTIYF. As DNA, the CDR3 is TGTGCCAGCAGCTCACCGGGACAGGGGGCTTCTGGAAACACCATATATTTT.

The chain carries TRBV4-3 and TRBJ1-2, with a weak D call TRBD1 (5 bases). Trimming shortened V by 4 bases and J by 6 bases, and 15 bases separated the two germline ends. The CDR3 is 14 residues long. The V gene's germline CDR1 is LGHNA and CDR2 YSLEER. CDR3 amino acids: CASSPSGYKNGYTF. The CDR3 coding sequence is TGCGCCAGCAGCCCATCAGGGTACAAGAATGGCTACACCTTC.

This sequence joins TRBV10-3 and TRBJ1-2; the D is unclear. With 0 bases removed from V and 4 bases from J, the gap between germline ends came to 12 bases. CDR3 size: 15 residues. Per germline, CDR1 ENHRY and CDR2 SYGVKD. CDR3 loop: CAISESPEAIYGYTF. The CDR3, as DNA: TGTGCCATCAGTGAGTCGCCAGAGGCTATCTATGGCTACACCTTC.

The V call is TRBV30, the J call TRBJ1-6; TRBD1 might be the D (6 bases). The CDR3 has 14 residues. V gave up 1 base and J gave up 8 bases, with 12 bases separating them. In germline, CDR1 is GTSNPN, CDR2 SVGIG (reference sequence). CDR3 bases: TGTGCCTGGAGTGCCGGACAGCCGGATTCACCCCTCCACTTT. Translating gives CAWSAGQPDSPLHF. The full variable domain, its missing parts supplied by reference TRBV30 and TRBJ1-6, is SQTIHQWPATLVQPVGSPLSLECTVEGTSNPNLYWYRQAAGRGLQLLFYSVGIGQISSEVPQNLSASRPQDRQFILSSKKLLLSDSGFYLCAWSAGQPDSPLHFGNGTRLTVT.

The chain couples TRBV2 to TRBJ2-1; no clear D. CDR1 is SNHLY and CDR2 is FYNNEI in the germline V gene. CDR3 length: 16 residues. V lost 3 bases to trimming and J lost 9 bases, with 21 bases between them. The CDR3 here is CASSELWPRGMAEQFF. The CDR3 DNA is TGTGCCAGCAGTGAGTTGTGGCCAAGAGGTATGGCTGAGCAGTTCTTC.